Listed below are T cell receptor beta chains from one sample, sequenced in a study of neurological immune-mediated disorders. TCRdb reanalysed the 5' RACE reads using MiXCR and keeps one entry per CDR3 protein. The repertoire consists of about 90,000 distinct CDR3 sequences, with about 13% occurring once and the leading ten covering 5%. Material for sequencing was PBMCs. The receptors originated from a female donor with HTLV-1-associated myelopathy (HAM/TSP). Both conserved end residues are part of each CDR3. D genes are given only for firm matches.

-	TRBV5-1	TRBJ1-3	17	CASSLKGDGSSGNTIYF
-	TRBV20-1	TRBJ2-5	15	CSAEDAKARQETQYF
-	TRBV4-1	TRBJ1-4	14	CASSQDRGLEKLFF
TRBD1	TRBV5-1	TRBJ2-1	14	CASSFRDRGHEQFF
TRBD1	TRBV5-1	TRBJ2-1	15	CASSLRGTGHDQGFF
-	TRBV2	TRBJ2-5	11	CASSWIETQYF
-	TRBV7-9	TRBJ1-3	15	CAFNRLRDAGNTIYF
-	TRBV2	TRBJ2-7	13	CASGNGVSYEQYF
-	TRBV6-5	TRBJ2-7	13	CASNAVRSYEQYF
TRBD1	TRBV9	TRBJ2-1	17	CASSERLGTGGYNEQFF
TRBD1	TRBV12-3/TRBV12-4	TRBJ2-6	16	CASSRTGFSGANVLTF
-	TRBV5-1	TRBJ2-6	14	CASSLDPGANVLTF
-	TRBV5-1	TRBJ2-6	15	CASSFGNSGANVLTF
-	TRBV10-3	TRBJ1-2	13	CAIEVGRGYGYTF
-	TRBV5-5	TRBJ1-2	13	CASSRLGGYGYTF
-	TRBV5-1	TRBJ1-4	15	CASSLDDSPNEKLFF
-	TRBV6-5	TRBJ2-3	15	CASSPRGAPHYTQYF
TRBD1	TRBV5-1	TRBJ2-3	15	CASSLQGALTDTQYF
-	TRBV29-1	TRBJ1-1	12	CSGGTVNTEAFF
-	TRBV20-1	TRBJ1-2	13	CSATRTNNYGYTF
-	TRBV7-8	TRBJ2-7	14	CASSLAHGYYEQYF
-	TRBV4-1	TRBJ1-1	14	CASSPRDLNTEAFF
-	TRBV5-5	TRBJ2-7	13	CASSLGRTGEQYF
-	TRBV6-1	TRBJ2-7	14	CAITTRQASYEQYF
-	TRBV10-3	TRBJ1-5	13	CAIRSGRNQPQHF
-	TRBV28	TRBJ2-7	10	CASGHYEQYF
TRBD1	TRBV5-1	TRBJ1-5	17	CASSLGTGEIGYQPQHF
-	TRBV7-6	TRBJ2-3	14	CASSFAGRTDTQYF
-	TRBV21-1	TRBJ2-7	16	CASSKAQGTPLYEQYF
-	TRBV14	TRBJ2-7	14	CASSRLEQGGEQYF
-	TRBV5-1	TRBJ2-2	15	CASSLIGQNTGELFF
TRBD1	TRBV7-2	TRBJ2-7	18	CASSPFRGRTGVTYEQYF
-	TRBV7-2	TRBJ2-2	14	CASSQSILAGELFF
TRBD1	TRBV9	TRBJ1-2	13	CARADRDNYGYTF
TRBD2	TRBV18	TRBJ2-1	16	CASSPASGGIYNEQFF
TRBD2	TRBV5-1	TRBJ2-3	16	CASSLVLAASTDTQYF
TRBD2	TRBV5-1	TRBJ2-5	17	CASSLSGLAGKAETQYF
-	TRBV6-5	TRBJ1-2	11	CASRTKYGYTF
-	TRBV4-1	TRBJ1-1	17	CASSRNRDGNLNTEAFF
TRBD2	TRBV12-3/TRBV12-4	TRBJ2-1	15	CASSSASGAYNEQFF
-	TRBV20-1	TRBJ2-2	16	CSALIVGGDVTGELFF